This T cell receptor beta chain comes out of a study of identical twins. Healthy Caucasian individuals made up all the donors. Study-level findings and limits: Whereas memory repertoires showed no such difference, abundant cord blood beta clonotypes carried fewer insertions. These conclusions were based on statistical analysis (cross-sectional, not following the same donors).

Per germline, CDR1 SGHRS and CDR2 YFSETQ. Trimming stripped 2 bases from V and 7 bases from J, with 16 bases between. CDR3 length equals 15 residues. Turning to this clonotype: Antigen unknown.

Unique molecular identifiers were in the cDNA, with template-switch universal primer binding. One entry per CDR3 protein results from TCRdb running MiXCR on the 5' RACE reads. Of around 650,000 distinct CDR3 sequences detected, roughly 6.6% appear once; the ten largest clones hold about 1.5%. This same sample was also part of a study on yellow fever vaccine responses in identical twins.

The chain uses TRBV5-1 and TRBJ2-1; possible D gene TRBD1, 7 bases. The sequenced sample consisted of PBMCs. This TCR derives from a woman in her late teens or twenties in good health. The CDR3 DNA sequence: TGCGCCAGCAGCTTCGTCCAGGGGGGAGAAAATGAGCAGTTCTTC. Encoded protein: CASSFVQGGENEQFF.